This T cell receptor (beta chain) was recorded in a study of T cells in Graves' hyperthyroidism and ophthalmopathy. On this clonotype: Its antigen is not identified.

For the diagnoses, clinical symptoms, serum thyroxine and TRAb, thyroid ultrasound and orbital computed tomography were used. Study-wide points: In simple terms, a model built on 13 V-J features told ophthalmopathy apart from stable hyperthyroidism. Median prediction lead before ophthalmopathy onset was 6.5 months with the model. Clonotypes that were expanded in thyroid above 0.001 mostly appeared in blood too.

The CDR3 covers 13 residues. Germline CDR1 MNHNS, CDR2 SASEGT. With 11 bases removed from V and 5 bases from J, the gap between germline ends came to 18 bases. Researchers took RNA transcripts and amplified the TCR beta CDR3 regions from them. HTBI primers were the set used in a first-round RT-PCR of the TCR CDR3. TCRdb re-called the multiplex PCR reads with MiXCR, one entry per CDR3 protein. The sample contains 650,000 to 800,000 distinct CDR3 sequences, about 45% of which appear only once. The TCR originated in an adult man with Graves' disease, either hyperthyroidism or ophthalmopathy (not recorded which). The sequencing input was peripheral blood or thyroid tissue (not recorded which). The chain combines TRBV6-1 with TRBJ2-5; D is possibly TRBD1 or TRBD2 (9 bases each). CDR3: CAGGGDRDETQYF. The CDR3 DNA is TGTGCCGGCGGGGGGGACAGGGACGAGACCCAGTACTTC.